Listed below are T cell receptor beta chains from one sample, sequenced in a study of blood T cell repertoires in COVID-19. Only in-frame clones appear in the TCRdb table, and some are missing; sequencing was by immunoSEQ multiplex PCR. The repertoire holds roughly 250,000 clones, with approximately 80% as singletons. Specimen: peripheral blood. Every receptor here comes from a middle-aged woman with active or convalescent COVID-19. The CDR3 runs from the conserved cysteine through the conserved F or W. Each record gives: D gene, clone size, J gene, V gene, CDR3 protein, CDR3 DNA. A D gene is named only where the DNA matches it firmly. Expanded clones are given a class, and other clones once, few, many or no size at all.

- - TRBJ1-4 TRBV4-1 CASSQASTRLTNEKLFF TGCGCCAGCAGCCAAGCCTCGACCAGGTTAACGAATGAAAAACTGTTTTTT
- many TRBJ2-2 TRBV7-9 CASSSFGQGKNTGELFF TGTGCCAGCAGCAGCTTTGGGCAGGGGAAGAACACCGGGGAGCTGTTTTTT
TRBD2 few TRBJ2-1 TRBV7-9 CASSLTRGSGANEQFF TGTGCCAGCAGCTTAACCCGCGGTAGCGGGGCGAATGAGCAGTTCTTC
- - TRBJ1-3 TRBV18 CASSPRQTESGNTIYF TGTGCCAGCTCACCACGTCAAACAGAGTCTGGAAACACCATATATTTT
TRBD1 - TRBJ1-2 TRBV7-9 CASSLPGQLISVGGYTF TGTGCCAGCAGCTTACCGGGACAGCTAATCTCCGTCGGGGGCTACACCTTC
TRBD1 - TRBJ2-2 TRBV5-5 CASSLRQGVAGELFF TGTGCCAGCAGCTTGAGGCAGGGGGTCGCCGGGGAGCTGTTTTTT
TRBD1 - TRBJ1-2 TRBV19 CASTFGQGAYGYTF TGTGCCAGTACCTTCGGACAGGGAGCCTATGGCTACACCTTC
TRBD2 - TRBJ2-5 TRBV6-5 CASSLAGGGKTQYF TGTGCCAGCAGTCTAGCGGGGGGGGGCAAGACCCAGTACTTC
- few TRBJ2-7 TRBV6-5 CASRGTLKGYEQYF TGTGCCAGCAGGGGGACATTGAAGGGCTACGAGCAGTACTTC
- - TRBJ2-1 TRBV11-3 CASSLAGINNEQFF TGTGCCAGCAGCTTGGCAGGCATCAACAATGAGCAGTTCTTC
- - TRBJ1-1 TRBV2 CASSSPVNTEAFF TGTGCCAGCAGTTCGCCGGTGAACACTGAAGCTTTCTTT
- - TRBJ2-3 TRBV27 CASRQAGSTDTQYF TGTGCCAGCAGACAGGCAGGGAGCACAGATACGCAGTATTTT
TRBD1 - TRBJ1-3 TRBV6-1 CASSETRTGGNTIYF TGTGCCAGCAGTGAAACCCGGACAGGGGGAAACACCATATATTTT
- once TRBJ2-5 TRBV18 CASSPSGPETQYF TGTGCCAGCTCACCAAGCGGTCCGGAGACCCAGTACTTC
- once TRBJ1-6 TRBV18 CASSPTIFPGYNSPLHF TGTGCCAGCTCACCAACGATCTTTCCCGGGTATAATTCACCCCTCCACTTT
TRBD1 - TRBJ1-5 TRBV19 CASTMKKGATHQPQHF TGTGCCAGTACCATGAAAAAGGGGGCAACCCATCAGCCCCAGCATTTT
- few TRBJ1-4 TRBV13 CASSFMGGEKLFF TGTGCCAGCAGCTTTATGGGGGGGGAAAAACTGTTTTTT
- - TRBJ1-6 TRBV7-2 CASSIQGRSYNSPLHF TGTGCCAGCAGCATACAGGGCCGCTCCTATAATTCACCCCTCCACTTT
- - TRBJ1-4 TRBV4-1 CASSPLGTGSEKLFF TGCGCCAGCAGCCCCTTGGGCACTGGAAGTGAAAAACTGTTTTTT
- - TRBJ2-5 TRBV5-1 CASTHRERGETQYF TGCGCCAGTACCCATCGAGAGCGAGGAGAGACCCAGTACTTC
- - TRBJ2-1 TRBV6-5 CASSSPVNEQFF TGTGCCAGCAGTTCCCCGGTCAATGAGCAGTTCTTC
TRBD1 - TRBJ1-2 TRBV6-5 CATGTGDGYTF TGTGCCACCGGGACAGGGGACGGCTACACCTTC
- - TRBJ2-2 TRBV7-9 CASSLGGVGGELFF TGTGCCAGCAGCTTAGGAGGTGTGGGCGGGGAGCTGTTTTTT
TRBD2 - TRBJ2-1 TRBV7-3 CASSSRLAGASSSYNEQFF TGTGCCAGCAGCTCCAGACTAGCGGGGGCCTCTAGCTCCTACAATGAGCAGTTCTTC
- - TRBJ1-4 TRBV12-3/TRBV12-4 CASIGENNEKLFF TGTGCCAGCATCGGGGAGAATAATGAAAAACTGTTTTTT
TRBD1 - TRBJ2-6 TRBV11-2 CASSYGLGQGSGANVLTF TGTGCCAGCAGCTACGGTTTAGGACAGGGGTCTGGGGCCAACGTCCTGACTTTC
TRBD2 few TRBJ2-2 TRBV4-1 CASSLSTSGVTNTGELFF TGCGCCAGCAGCCTTTCGACTAGCGGGGTGACGAACACCGGGGAGCTGTTTTTT
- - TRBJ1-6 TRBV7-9 CASSFGGISPLHF TGTGCCAGCAGCTTCGGGGGGATCTCACCCCTCCACTTT
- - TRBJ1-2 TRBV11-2 CASSPTGRSGYTF TGTGCCAGCAGCCCCACAGGGAGAAGTGGCTACACCTTC
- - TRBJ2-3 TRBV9 CASSAPEQLGYRTLDTQYF TGTGCCAGCAGCGCACCCGAACAACTGGGCTACCGCACTTTAGATACGCAGTATTTT
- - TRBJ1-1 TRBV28 CASRLPERYTEAFF TGTGCCAGCAGACTCCCTGAGAGGTACACTGAAGCTTTCTTT
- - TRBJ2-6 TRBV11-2 CASSLQRSGANVLTF TGTGCCAGCAGCTTACAGCGGTCTGGGGCCAACGTCCTGACTTTC
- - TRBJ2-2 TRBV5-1 CASSLQGFANTGELFF TGCGCCAGCAGCTTGCAGGGCTTCGCGAACACCGGGGAGCTGTTTTTT
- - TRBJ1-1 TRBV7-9 CASSLETANTEAFF TGTGCCAGCAGCTTAGAAACAGCGAACACTGAAGCTTTCTTT
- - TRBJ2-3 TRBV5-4 CASSSRAGTDTQYF TGTGCCAGCAGCTCGCGGGCGGGCACAGATACGCAGTATTTT
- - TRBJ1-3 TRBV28 CASIPTNSGNTIYF TGTGCCAGCATCCCTACGAACTCTGGAAACACCATATATTTT
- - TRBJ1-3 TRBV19 CASSMSGAGNTIYF TGTGCCAGTAGTATGTCAGGGGCTGGAAACACCATATATTTT
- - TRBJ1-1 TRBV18 CASSPDMNTEAFF TGTGCCAGCTCACCAGACATGAACACTGAAGCTTTCTTT
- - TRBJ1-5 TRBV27 CASSINRDQPQHF TGTGCCAGCAGTATCAACAGGGATCAGCCCCAGCATTTT
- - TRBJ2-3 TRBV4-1 CASSQAADTQYF TGCGCCAGCAGCCAAGCGGCAGATACGCAGTATTTT
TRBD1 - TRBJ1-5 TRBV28 CASSLPRQGQPHNQPQHF TGTGCCAGCAGTCTCCCCCGACAGGGGCAGCCTCACAATCAGCCCCAGCATTTT
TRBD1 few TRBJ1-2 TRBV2 CATGTVFYGYTF TGTGCCACCGGGACAGTGTTCTATGGCTACACCTTC